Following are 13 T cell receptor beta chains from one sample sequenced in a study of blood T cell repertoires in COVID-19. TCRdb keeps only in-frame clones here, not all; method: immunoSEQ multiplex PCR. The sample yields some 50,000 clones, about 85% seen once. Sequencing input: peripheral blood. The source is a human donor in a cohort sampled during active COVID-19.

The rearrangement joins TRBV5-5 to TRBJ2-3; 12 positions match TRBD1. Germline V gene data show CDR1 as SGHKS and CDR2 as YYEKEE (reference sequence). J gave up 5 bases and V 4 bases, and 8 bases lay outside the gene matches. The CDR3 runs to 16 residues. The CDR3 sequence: CASSIAGQGAGDTQYF. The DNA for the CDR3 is TGTGCCAGCAGCATCGCGGGACAGGGGGCCGGAGATACGCAGTATTTT.

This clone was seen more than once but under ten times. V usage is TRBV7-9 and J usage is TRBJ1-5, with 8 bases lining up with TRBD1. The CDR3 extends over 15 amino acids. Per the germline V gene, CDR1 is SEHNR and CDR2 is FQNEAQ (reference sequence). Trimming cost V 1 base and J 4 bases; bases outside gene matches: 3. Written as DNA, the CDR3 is TGTGCCAGCAGCTTAGTGGGGACAGGTAATCAGCCCCAGCATTTT. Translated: CASSLVGTGNQPQHF.

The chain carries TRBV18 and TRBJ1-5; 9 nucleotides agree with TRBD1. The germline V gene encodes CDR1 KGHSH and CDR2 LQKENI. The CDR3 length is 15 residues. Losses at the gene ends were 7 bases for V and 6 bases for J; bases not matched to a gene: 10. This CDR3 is CASLPDRGKSQPQHF. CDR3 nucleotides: TGTGCCAGCTTGCCGGACAGGGGTAAGAGTCAGCCCCAGCATTTT.

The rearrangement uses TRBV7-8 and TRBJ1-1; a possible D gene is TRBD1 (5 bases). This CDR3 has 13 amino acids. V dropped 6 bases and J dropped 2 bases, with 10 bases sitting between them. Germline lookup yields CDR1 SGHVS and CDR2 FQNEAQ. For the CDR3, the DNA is TGTGCCAGCAGGTTGGGGCGAAACACTGAAGCTTTCTTT. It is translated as CASRLGRNTEAFF. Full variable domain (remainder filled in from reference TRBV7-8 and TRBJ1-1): GAGVSQSPRYKVAKRGQDVALRCDPISGHVSLFWYQQALGQGPEFLTYFQNEAQLDKSGLPSDRFFAERPEGSVSTLKIQRTQQEDSAVYLCASRLGRNTEAFFGQGTRLTVV.

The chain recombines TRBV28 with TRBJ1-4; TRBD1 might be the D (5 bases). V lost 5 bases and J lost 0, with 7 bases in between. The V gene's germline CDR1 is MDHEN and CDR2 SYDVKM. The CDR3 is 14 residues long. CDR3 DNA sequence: TGTGCCAGCAGTGTGACAGCAACTAATGAAAAACTGTTTTTT. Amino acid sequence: CASSVTATNEKLFF.

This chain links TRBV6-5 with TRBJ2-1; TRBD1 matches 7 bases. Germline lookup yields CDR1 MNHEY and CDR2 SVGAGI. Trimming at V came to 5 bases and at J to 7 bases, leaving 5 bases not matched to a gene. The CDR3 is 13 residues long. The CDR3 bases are TGTGCCAGCAGTCGACAGGGCTGGAATGAGCAGTTCTTC. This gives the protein CASSRQGWNEQFF.

CDR3 DNA: TGTGCCAGCGCGTGGGCGGGGGGTTCACCCCTCCACTTT. The encoded protein is CASAWAGGSPLHF. V and J are TRBV6-5 and TRBJ1-6, with D possibly being TRBD1 (5 bases). The V end was cut by 8 bases, the J end by 9 bases, with 14 bases between. Germline CDR1 is MNHEY and CDR2 is SVGAGI. The CDR3 is made up of 13 amino acids.

The CDR3 reads CASSLAASGTSTDTQYF. The CDR3 region has the DNA TGTGCCAGCAGCTTAGCGGCTAGCGGAACTAGCACAGATACGCAGTATTTT. The V call is TRBV7-2, the J call TRBJ2-3; 7 bases are shared with TRBD2. V lost 0 bases and J lost 0; bases outside the gene matches: 6. In germline, CDR1 is SGHTA, CDR2 FQGNSA. The CDR3 has 17 residues.

The CDR3 here is CASSLGRRGGTDTQYF. The DNA of the CDR3 is TGTGCCAGCAGCTTAGGTCGACGCGGGGGTACAGATACGCAGTATTTT. The chain is built from TRBV7-9 and TRBJ2-3; 7 positions match TRBD2. The CDR3 totals 16 residues. Trimming removed 1 base from V and 3 bases from J; junction bases left unmatched: 7. Germline CDR1 reads SEHNR; CDR2 reads FQNEAQ (reference sequence).

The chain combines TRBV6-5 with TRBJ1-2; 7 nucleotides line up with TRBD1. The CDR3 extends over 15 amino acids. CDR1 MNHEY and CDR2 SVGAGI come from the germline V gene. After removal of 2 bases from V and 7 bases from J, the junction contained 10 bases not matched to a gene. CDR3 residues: CASSYAGTAGFGYTF. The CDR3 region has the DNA TGTGCCAGCAGTTACGCCGGGACAGCTGGATTTGGCTACACCTTC.

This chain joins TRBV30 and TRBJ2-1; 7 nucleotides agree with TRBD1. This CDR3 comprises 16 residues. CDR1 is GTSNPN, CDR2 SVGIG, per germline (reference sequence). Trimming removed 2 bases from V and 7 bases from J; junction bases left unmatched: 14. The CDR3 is CAWSRSVAGGWNEQFF. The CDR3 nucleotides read TGTGCCTGGAGTAGGTCGGTCGCAGGGGGTTGGAATGAGCAGTTCTTC.

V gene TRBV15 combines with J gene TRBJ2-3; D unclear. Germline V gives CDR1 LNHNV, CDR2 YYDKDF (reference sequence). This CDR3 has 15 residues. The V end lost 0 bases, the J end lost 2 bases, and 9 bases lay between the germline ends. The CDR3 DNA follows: TGTGCCACCAGCAGAGAGAGAGGTCCCACAGATACGCAGTATTTT. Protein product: CATSRERGPTDTQYF. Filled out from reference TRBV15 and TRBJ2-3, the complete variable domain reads DAMVIQNPRYQVTQFGKPVTLSCSQTLNHNVMYWYQQKSSQAPKLLFHYYDKDFNNEADTPDNFQSRRPNTSFCFLDIRSPGLGDTAMYLCATSRERGPTDTQYFGPGTRLTVL.

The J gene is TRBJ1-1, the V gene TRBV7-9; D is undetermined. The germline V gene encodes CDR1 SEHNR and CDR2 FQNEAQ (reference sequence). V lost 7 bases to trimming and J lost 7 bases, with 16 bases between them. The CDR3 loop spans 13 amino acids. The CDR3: CASTDGLVGEAFF. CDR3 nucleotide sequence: TGTGCCAGCACCGATGGACTCGTAGGTGAAGCTTTCTTT.